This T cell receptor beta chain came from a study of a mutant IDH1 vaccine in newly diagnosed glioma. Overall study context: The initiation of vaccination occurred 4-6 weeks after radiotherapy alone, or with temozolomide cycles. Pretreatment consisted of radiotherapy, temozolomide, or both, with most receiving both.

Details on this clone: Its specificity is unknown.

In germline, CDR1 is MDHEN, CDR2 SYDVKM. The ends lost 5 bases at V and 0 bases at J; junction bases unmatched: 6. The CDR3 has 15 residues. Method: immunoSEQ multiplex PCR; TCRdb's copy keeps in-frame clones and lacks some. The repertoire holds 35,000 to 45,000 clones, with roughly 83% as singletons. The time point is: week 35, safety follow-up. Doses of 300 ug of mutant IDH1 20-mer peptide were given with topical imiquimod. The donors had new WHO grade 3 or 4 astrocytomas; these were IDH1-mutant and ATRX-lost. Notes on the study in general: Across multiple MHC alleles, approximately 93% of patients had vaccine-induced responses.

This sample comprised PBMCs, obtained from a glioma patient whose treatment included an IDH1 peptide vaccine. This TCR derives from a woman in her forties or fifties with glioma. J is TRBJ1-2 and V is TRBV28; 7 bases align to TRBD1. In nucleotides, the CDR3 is TGTGCCAGCAGTCTGCCGGGACAGCCTAACTATGGCTACACCTTC. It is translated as CASSLPGQPNYGYTF.